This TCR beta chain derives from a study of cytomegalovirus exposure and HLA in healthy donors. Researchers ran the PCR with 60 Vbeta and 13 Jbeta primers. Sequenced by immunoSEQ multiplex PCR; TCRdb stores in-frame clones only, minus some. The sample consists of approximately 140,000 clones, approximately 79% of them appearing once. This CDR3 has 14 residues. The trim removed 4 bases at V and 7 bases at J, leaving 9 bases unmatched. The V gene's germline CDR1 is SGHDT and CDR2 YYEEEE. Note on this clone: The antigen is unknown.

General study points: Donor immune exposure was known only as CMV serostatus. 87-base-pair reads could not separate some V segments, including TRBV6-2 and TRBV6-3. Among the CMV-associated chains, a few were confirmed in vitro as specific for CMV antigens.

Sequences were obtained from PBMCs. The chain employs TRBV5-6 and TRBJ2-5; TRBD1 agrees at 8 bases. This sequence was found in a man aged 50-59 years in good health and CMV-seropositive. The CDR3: CASSLTGARGTQYF. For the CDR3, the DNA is TGTGCCAGCAGCCTGACAGGGGCTCGAGGGACCCAGTACTTC.